The clone carrying this T cell receptor beta chain was seen a few times. Its cognate antigen is unknown. The sample is drawn from a study of cytomegalovirus exposure and HLA in healthy donors. A multiplex PCR was run with 60 Vbeta primers and 13 Jbeta primers. This table comes from immunoSEQ multiplex PCR, and its TCRdb copy is limited to in-frame clones, with some not included. Counted here are 100,000 to 150,000 clones, roughly 79% occurring once; the ten biggest clones make up 2.7%. Study-wide points: Sequence variants that were highly shared formed a cluster that was likely a sequencing artifact.

Germline CDR1 MDHEN, CDR2 SYDVKM. CDR3 length: 17 amino acids. V was cut by 1 base and J by 0 bases, with 14 bases left in between. This chain uses TRBV28 with TRBJ2-3; tentative D call: TRBD2 (6 bases). The TCR originated in a boy aged 2 to 9 in good health and CMV-seronegative. The sample comprised PBMCs. CDR3 sequence: CASSLLAGRPSTDTQYF. The CDR3 DNA sequence: TGTGCCAGCAGTTTATTGGCGGGGCGGCCTAGCACAGATACGCAGTATTTT.